Below, 19 T cell receptor beta chains from the same sample are listed, as sequenced in a study of blood T cell repertoires in COVID-19 (dated by TCRdb to 2018 to 2021). Library creation used the immunoSEQ multiplex PCR assay. Drawn from immuneACCESS, this table holds only the in-frame rearrangements with V and J called that TCRdb kept. Clones are partly lost; checked studies trace under half to an unresolved V gene and leave the rest unexplained. In all, the sample holds 65,000 to 95,000 clones, and 80% of those were seen once. The ten largest clones add up to 12% of the sample. The sample consisted of peripheral blood. The receptors here all came from a woman in her forties with active or convalescent COVID-19.

The genes are TRBV24-1 and TRBJ2-6, with D possibly TRBD1 on 6 matching bases. The V end lost 4 bases, the J end lost 1 base, and 16 bases lay between the germline ends. Per germline, CDR1 KGHDR and CDR2 SFDVKD. The CDR3 has 18 amino acids. CDR3 residues: CATSDQRTADSGANVLTF. CDR3 sequence (DNA): TGTGCCACCAGTGACCAGCGGACAGCGGATTCTGGGGCCAACGTCCTGACTTTC.

The CDR3 DNA follows: TGTGCCAGCAGCTTAGAAAAGGGGCCCGGGTCTAACTATGGCTACACCTTC. It codes for CASSLEKGPGSNYGYTF. The chain is built from TRBV11-3 and TRBJ1-2; TRBD1 is a possible D gene (5 bases). Trimming removed 0 bases at V and 0 bases at J, with 14 bases between. The germline CDR1 and CDR2 sequences are SGHNT and YENEEA. The CDR3 spans 17 residues.

The chain recombines TRBV7-2 with TRBJ1-1, with a tentative D call TRBD1 (5 bases). From germline, CDR1 is SGHTA and CDR2 FQGNSA. V shed 1 base and J shed 5 bases, with 8 bases lying between them. The CDR3 is 13 residues long. The CDR3 DNA reads as TGTGCCAGCAGCTTAGGACAGCTAACTGAAGCTTTCTTT. This codes for CASSLGQLTEAFF.

V gene TRBV27 combines with J gene TRBJ1-4; D call uncertain. Between the trimmed V and J ends, which lost 7 bases and 4 bases, there was a span of 16 bases. The CDR3 is 15 residues long. CDR1 and CDR2 from the germline V gene are MNHEY and SMNVEV (reference sequence). The CDR3 bases are TGTGCCAGCACTCCAGGTCGGGGAAATAATGAAAAACTGTTTTTT. Residues: CASTPGRGNNEKLFF.

The gene calls are TRBV12-3 or TRBV12-4 and TRBJ1-2; D is perhaps TRBD1 (6 bases). This CDR3 contains 13 residues. V shed 3 bases and J shed 2 bases, with 7 bases lying between them. The CDR3 nucleotides are TGTGCCAGCAGTTTCGGACAGAACTATGGCTACACCTTC. Translated, it gives CASSFGQNYGYTF.

The rearrangement links TRBV5-5 to TRBJ2-1, with TRBD2 matching 7 bases. Trimming cost V 0 bases and J 8 bases; bases outside gene matches: 5. The CDR3 runs to 14 residues. Germline assignment: CDR1 SGHKS and CDR2 YYEKEE (reference sequence). The CDR3 coding sequence is TGTGCCAGCAGCTTGGCCGCGGGGGTCGATGAGCAGTTCTTC. Its translation: CASSLAAGVDEQFF.

The chain employs TRBV4-1 and TRBJ2-7; 7 bases fit TRBD2. V gave up 3 bases and J gave up 0 bases; unmatched junction bases: 5. This CDR3 is built from 15 residues. Germline V gene sequence: CDR1 MGHRA, CDR2 YSYEKL. This chain's CDR3 is CASSHLAESSYEQYF. CDR3 in DNA: TGCGCCAGCAGCCACCTAGCGGAGAGCTCCTACGAGCAGTACTTC.

This clone is a singleton in its sample. The genes are TRBV19 and TRBJ2-3; tentatively, D is TRBD2 (6 bases). CDR3 length: 15 residues. The V gene lost 3 bases and the J gene lost 5 bases, with 15 bases spanning the gap. Germline V gene lookup returns CDR1 LNHDA and CDR2 SQIVND (reference sequence). The CDR3, as DNA: TGTGCCAGTAGTATTACGGCGGGACGGGGAGATACGCAGTATTTT. Its protein product is CASSITAGRGDTQYF.

V usage is TRBV5-1 and J usage is TRBJ1-1, with 9 bases matching TRBD1. CDR3 size: 14 residues. V was clipped by 2 bases and J by 4 bases; unmatched bases: 3. CDR1 is SGHRS, CDR2 YFSETQ, per germline. CDR3 DNA sequence: TGCGCCAGCAGCTTTGACAGGGGGAGCACTGAAGCTTTCTTT. It yields the protein CASSFDRGSTEAFF.

The chain recombines TRBV28 with TRBJ1-5; possibly TRBD1 for D (6 bases). Germline values: CDR1 MDHEN, CDR2 SYDVKM. V lost 4 bases, J lost 5 bases, and 18 bases lay in between. The CDR3 runs 16 residues. The CDR3 protein is CASSSLDRSSYQPQHF. CDR3 in DNA: TGTGCCAGCAGTTCCCTCGACAGGTCGTCCTATCAGCCCCAGCATTTT. Variable domain in full (rest from reference TRBV28 and TRBJ1-5): DVKVTQSSRYLVKRTGEKVFLECVQDMDHENMFWYRQDPGLGLRLIYFSYDVKMKEKGDIPEGYSVSREKKERFSLILESASTNQTSMYLCASSSLDRSSYQPQHFGDGTRLSIL.

The CDR3 coding sequence is TGTGCCAGCAGTCCTTGGGGAGAGCAAGAGACCCAGTACTTC. Its translation: CASSPWGEQETQYF. This chain uses TRBV28 with TRBJ2-5; D is possibly TRBD2 (5 bases). Germline CDR1 reads MDHEN; CDR2 reads SYDVKM. Trimming took 5 bases from V and 2 from J, leaving 12 bases between them. The CDR3 contains 14 residues.

In nucleotides, the CDR3 is TGTGCCATCAGTGAGTCGGCCGGGACTAGCGGTTACAATGAGCAGTTCTTC. Protein sequence: CAISESAGTSGYNEQFF. The rearrangement uses TRBV10-3 and TRBJ2-1, with 11 positions matching TRBD2. J lost 4 bases, V lost 0 bases, and 5 bases had no gene match. The germline CDR1 and CDR2 sequences are ENHRY and SYGVKD. There are 17 residues in the CDR3.

The chain carries TRBV2 and TRBJ2-3; D perhaps matches TRBD1 (5 bases). The germline V gene has CDR1 SNHLY and CDR2 FYNNEI. The CDR3 has 12 amino acids. Trimming stripped 1 base from V and 8 bases from J, with 7 bases between. The CDR3 nucleotides read TGTGCCAGCAGTGAAGGGGGCGGTACGCAGTATTTT. Protein: CASSEGGGTQYF.

V and J are TRBV24-1 and TRBJ2-2; 8 positions match TRBD1. Germline values: CDR1 KGHDR, CDR2 SFDVKD. J lost 4 bases, V lost 4 bases, and 7 bases had no gene match. The CDR3 is 16 residues long. CDR3 in amino acids: CATSDRDRLFTGELFF. CDR3 in DNA: TGTGCCACCAGTGACCGGGACAGGTTGTTCACCGGGGAGCTGTTTTTT.

This clone showed up just a few times. The V gene is TRBV7-9, the J gene TRBJ1-4, with 7 bases lining up with TRBD1. In germline, CDR1 is SEHNR, CDR2 FQNEAQ (reference sequence). V was pared by 1 base and J by 8 bases, with 10 bases of the junction left unmatched. The CDR3 covers 16 residues. CDR3: CASSLELWQGEEKLFF. CDR3 sequence (DNA): TGTGCCAGCAGCTTAGAGTTGTGGCAGGGGGAGGAAAAACTGTTTTTT.

The chain recombines TRBV5-5 with TRBJ2-1, with 9 bases aligning to TRBD1. CDR1 is SGHKS, CDR2 YYEKEE, per germline (reference sequence). V dropped 6 bases and J dropped 9; count of bases not matched to a gene: 16. The CDR3 runs 16 residues. CDR3 DNA: TGTGCCAGCACCCCTTTGTGGGACAGGGTCCTCGGTGAGCAGTTCTTC. Encoded protein: CASTPLWDRVLGEQFF.

The rearrangement uses TRBV19 and TRBJ2-5; 7 bases line up with TRBD1. The CDR3 extends over 14 amino acids. The germline gives CDR1 LNHDA, CDR2 SQIVND (reference sequence). Trimming took 7 bases from V and 1 from J; bases not matched to a gene: 6. As DNA, the CDR3 is TGTGCCAGTAATAAACGGGACAGCCAAGAGACCCAGTACTTC. Residues: CASNKRDSQETQYF.

This clone was counted once. This sample includes further DNA sequences coding for the same CDR3. V gene TRBV28 combines with J gene TRBJ1-6; TRBD1 matches at 8 bases. In germline, CDR1 is MDHEN, CDR2 SYDVKM. V gave up 5 bases and J gave up 8 bases; unmatched junction bases: 5. The length of the CDR3 is 14 residues. This CDR3 is CASSEGTGYSPLHF. The CDR3 bases are TGTGCCAGCAGTGAGGGGACAGGTTATTCACCCCTCCACTTT.

The rearrangement uses TRBV14 and TRBJ1-1, with D uncertain. The CDR3 runs to 12 residues. The germline V and J ends were trimmed by 6 bases and 6 bases, with 11 bases remaining between them. Germline V CDR1 and CDR2: SGHDN, FVKESK. CDR3 nucleotide sequence: TGTGCCAGCAGTCAGGCCGCCGCTGAAGCTTTCTTT. Translating it yields CASSQAAAEAFF. The full variable domain, its missing parts supplied by reference TRBV14 and TRBJ1-1, is EAGVTQFPSHSVIEKGQTVTLRCDPISGHDNLYWYRRVMGKEIKFLLHFVKESKQDESGMPNNRFLAERTGGTYSTLKVQPAELEDSGVYFCASSQAAAEAFFGQGTRLTVV.